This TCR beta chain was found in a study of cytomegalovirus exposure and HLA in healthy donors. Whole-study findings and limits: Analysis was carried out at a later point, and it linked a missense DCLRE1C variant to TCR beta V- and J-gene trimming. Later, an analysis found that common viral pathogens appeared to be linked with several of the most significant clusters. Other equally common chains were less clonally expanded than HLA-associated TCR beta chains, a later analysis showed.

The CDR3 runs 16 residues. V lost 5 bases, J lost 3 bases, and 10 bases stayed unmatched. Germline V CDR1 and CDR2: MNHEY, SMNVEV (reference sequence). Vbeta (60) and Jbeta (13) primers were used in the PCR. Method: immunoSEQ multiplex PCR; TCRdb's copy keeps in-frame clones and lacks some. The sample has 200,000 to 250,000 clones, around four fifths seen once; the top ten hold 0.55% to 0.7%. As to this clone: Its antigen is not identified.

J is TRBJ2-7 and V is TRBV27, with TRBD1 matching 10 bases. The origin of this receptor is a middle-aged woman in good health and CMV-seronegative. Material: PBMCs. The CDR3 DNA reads TGTGCCAGCAGTCCGACGATCGACAGGGGGCACTACGAGCAGTACTTC. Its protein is CASSPTIDRGHYEQYF.